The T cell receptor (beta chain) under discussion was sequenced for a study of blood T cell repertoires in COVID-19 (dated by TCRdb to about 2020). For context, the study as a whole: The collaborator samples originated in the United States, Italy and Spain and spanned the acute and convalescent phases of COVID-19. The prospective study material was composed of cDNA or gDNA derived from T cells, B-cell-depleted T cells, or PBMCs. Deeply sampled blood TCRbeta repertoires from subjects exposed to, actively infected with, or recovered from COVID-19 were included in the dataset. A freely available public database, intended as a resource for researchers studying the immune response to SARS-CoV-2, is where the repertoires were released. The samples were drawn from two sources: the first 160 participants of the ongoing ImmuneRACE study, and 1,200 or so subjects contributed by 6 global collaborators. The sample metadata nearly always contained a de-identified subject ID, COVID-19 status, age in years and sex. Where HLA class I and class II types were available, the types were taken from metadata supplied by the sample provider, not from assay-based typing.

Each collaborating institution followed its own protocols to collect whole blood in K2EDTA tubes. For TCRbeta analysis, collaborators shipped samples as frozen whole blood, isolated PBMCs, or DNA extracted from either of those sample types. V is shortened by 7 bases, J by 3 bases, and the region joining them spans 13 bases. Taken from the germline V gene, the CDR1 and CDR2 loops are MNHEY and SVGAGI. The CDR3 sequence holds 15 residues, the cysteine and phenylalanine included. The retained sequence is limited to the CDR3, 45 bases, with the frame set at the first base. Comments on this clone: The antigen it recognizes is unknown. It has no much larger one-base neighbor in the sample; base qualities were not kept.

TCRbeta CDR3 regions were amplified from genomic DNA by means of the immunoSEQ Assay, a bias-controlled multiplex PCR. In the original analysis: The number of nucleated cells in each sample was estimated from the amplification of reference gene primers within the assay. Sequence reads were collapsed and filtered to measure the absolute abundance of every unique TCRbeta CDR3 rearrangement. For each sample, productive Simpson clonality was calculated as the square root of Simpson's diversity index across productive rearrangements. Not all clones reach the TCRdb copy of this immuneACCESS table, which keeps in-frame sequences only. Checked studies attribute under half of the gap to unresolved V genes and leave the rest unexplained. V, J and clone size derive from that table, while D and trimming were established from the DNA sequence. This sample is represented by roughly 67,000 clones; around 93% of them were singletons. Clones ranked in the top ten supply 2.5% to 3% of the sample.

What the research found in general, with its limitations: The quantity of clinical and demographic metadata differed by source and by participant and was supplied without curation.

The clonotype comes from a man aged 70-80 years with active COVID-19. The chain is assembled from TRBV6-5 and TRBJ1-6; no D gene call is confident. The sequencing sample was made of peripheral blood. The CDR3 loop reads CASIQVEGYNSPLHF. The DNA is TGTGCCAGCATTCAGGTCGAGGGCTATAATTCACCCCTCCACTTT.